This T cell receptor (beta chain) was identified in a study of shared clonotypes between healthy human individuals. Study details: The study enrolled a couple of women and a few men aged 18 to 49. Each donor's CD4 naive and CD4 memory cells filled three plates apiece, CD8 naive two, and CD8 memory one. Overall study findings and caveats: Only a few donors were included, so the genetic and exposure-history diversity represented was limited. Sorted-subset samples were not fully sequenced, rarefaction indicated.

The table came from immunoSEQ multiplex PCR; TCRdb's copy has only in-frame clones and leaves some out. Of some 2,500,000 clones detected, 80% to 95% appear once; the ten largest clones hold around 0.4%. Regarding this clone: Its antigen is unknown.

V was pared by 3 bases and J by 6 bases, with 9 bases between. CDR3 length: 13 amino acids. Per germline, CDR1 SGHTA and CDR2 FQGNSA. The chain carries TRBV7-2 and TRBJ1-5; tentative D call: TRBD1 (6 bases). The material sequenced was naive CD4+ T cells from PBMCs. Subset noted: CD45RA+ positively selected. This clonotype was sampled from a man aged 18 to 35 in good health. Some clones in this sample may be carry-over from other donors' samples. The CDR3 sequence is CASSFGGPQPQHF. CDR3 nucleotide sequence: TGTGCCAGCAGCTTCGGGGGGCCTCAGCCCCAGCATTTT.